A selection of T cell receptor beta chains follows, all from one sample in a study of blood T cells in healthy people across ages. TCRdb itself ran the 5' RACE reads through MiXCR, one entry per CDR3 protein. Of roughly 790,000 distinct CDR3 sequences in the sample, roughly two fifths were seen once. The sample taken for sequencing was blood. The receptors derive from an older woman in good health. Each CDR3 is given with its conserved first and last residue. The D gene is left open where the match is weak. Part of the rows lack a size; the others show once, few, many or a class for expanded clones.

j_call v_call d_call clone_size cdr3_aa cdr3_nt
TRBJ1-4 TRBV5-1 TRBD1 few CASSALGDSREKLFF TGCGCCAGCAGCGCCCTGGGGGACAGCCGGGAAAAACTGTTTTTT
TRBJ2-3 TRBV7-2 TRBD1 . CASSGQVTDTQYF TGTGCCAGCAGCGGACAGGTCACAGATACGCAGTATTTT
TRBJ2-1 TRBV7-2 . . CASSLVALGTLGEQFF TGTGCCAGCAGCTTAGTTGCTCTAGGCACGCTAGGTGAGCAGTTCTTC
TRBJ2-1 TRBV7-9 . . CASSLAPTYEQFF TGTGCCAGCAGCTTAGCTCCAACCTACGAGCAGTTCTTC
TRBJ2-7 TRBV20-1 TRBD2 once CSARVGSGSELNEQYF TGCAGTGCTAGAGTGGGTAGCGGGAGTGAATTGAACGAGCAGTACTTC
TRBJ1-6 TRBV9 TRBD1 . CASSAETGGNNSPLHF TGTGCCAGCAGCGCAGAGACAGGGGGCAACAATTCACCCCTCCACTTT
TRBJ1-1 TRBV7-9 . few CASSETGSNTEAFF TGTGCCAGCAGCGAGACAGGTTCGAACACTGAAGCTTTCTTT
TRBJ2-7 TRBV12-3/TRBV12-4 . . CASSFRRYDTYEQYF TGTGCCAGCAGTTTCAGGCGGTATGACACCTACGAGCAGTACTTC
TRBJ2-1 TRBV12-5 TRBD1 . CASGLGQGQDEQFF TGTGCTAGTGGCCTCGGACAGGGTCAGGATGAGCAGTTCTTC
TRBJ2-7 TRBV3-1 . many CASSADQHHEQYF TGTGCCAGCAGCGCCGACCAGCACCACGAGCAGTACTTC
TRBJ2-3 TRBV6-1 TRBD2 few CASSEFGGTSTDTQYF TGTGCCAGCAGTGAATTCGGGGGGACTAGCACAGATACGCAGTATTTT
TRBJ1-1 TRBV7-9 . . CASSLAGDLGTEAFF TGTGCCAGCAGCTTAGCCGGCGATCTGGGCACTGAAGCTTTCTTT
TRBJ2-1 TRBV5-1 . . CASSPSSRTRTYNEQFF TGCGCCAGCAGCCCAAGTTCCAGGACGAGGACCTACAATGAGCAGTTCTTC
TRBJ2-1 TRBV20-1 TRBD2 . CSASRSASGGTNNEQFF TGCAGTGCTAGTCGGTCGGCTAGCGGGGGGACGAACAATGAGCAGTTCTTC
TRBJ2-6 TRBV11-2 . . CASSFSDPVSGANVLTF TGTGCCAGCAGCTTTTCGGATCCAGTCTCTGGGGCCAACGTCCTGACTTTC
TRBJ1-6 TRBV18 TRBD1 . CASSPLRLGQGNSPLHF TGTGCCAGCTCACCACTACGCTTGGGACAGGGGAACTCACCCCTCCACTTT
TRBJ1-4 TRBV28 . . CASELPGASNEKLFF TGTGCCAGCGAACTCCCGGGAGCCTCTAATGAAAAACTGTTTTTT
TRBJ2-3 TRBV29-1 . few CSVERGRADTQYF TGCAGCGTTGAACGGGGCAGAGCAGATACGCAGTATTTT
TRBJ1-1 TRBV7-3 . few CASSLTAGGTEAFF TGTGCCAGCAGCTTAACGGCGGGGGGGACTGAAGCTTTCTTT
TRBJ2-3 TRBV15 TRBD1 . CATSRGQGMDTQYF TGTGCCACCAGCAGGGGACAGGGAATGGATACGCAGTATTTT
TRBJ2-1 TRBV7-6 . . CASSLLGGALDEQFF TGTGCCAGCAGCTTACTGGGGGGCGCTTTGGATGAGCAGTTCTTC